This record covers a single T cell receptor (beta chain). Its antigen is unknown. Per-base quality was not reported, and no clone a single base away is much larger than it. Per the publication, the treatment or condition label means: roughly 18 received Ad26.COV2.S at low or high dose, single or two shots; a few received placebo; per-sample allocation not given. For vaccine and placebo recipients, the sequenced repertoires came from samples collected on day 63 after the first injection. Between 29 July and 7 August 2020, Cohort 1b enrolled around 25 adults aged 18-55 years at one site in Boston, USA. Ad26.COV2.S was a replication-incompetent adenovirus type 26 vector that expressed a prefusion-stabilized SARS-CoV-2 spike protein derived from the original Wuhan strain. The source of the sample is a study of Ad26.COV2.S vaccination and SARS-CoV-2 variants (dated by TCRdb to the early 2020s). Study-wide context: Vaccine-arm donors were drawn from COV1001, a multicentre, randomized, double-blind, placebo-controlled phase I-IIa trial of Ad26.COV2.S in healthy adults. Ad26.COV2.S was given intramuscularly at 5x10^10 or 1x10^11 viral particles, as a single shot or as two shots 56 days apart. Sequencing of the TCRbeta repertoire served to evaluate the specificity and breadth of SARS-CoV-2-reactive T cell receptors following Ad26.COV2.S vaccination. Blinding of investigators to trial group allocation was maintained during experiments and outcome assessment. The TCR-sequenced set comprised roughly 30 samples: approximately 19 Ad26.COV2.S vaccine recipients, 5 placebo recipients and 8 SARS-CoV-2 convalescent individuals. Participants in the trial were split at random into five groups of five each, receiving low-dose or high-dose Ad26.COV2.S once or twice, or else placebo on both occasions.

The CDR3 numbers 11 residues from cysteine through phenylalanine. The sequence is cut down to CDR3 DNA, 33 bases in frame from base 1. The CDR1 and CDR2 encoded by the germline V gene are SNHLY and FYNNEI. Trimming at the junction amounts to 6 bases on V and 3 bases on J, and the germline ends lie 6 bases apart. Overall study outcomes, separate from this receptor: Comparing responses between vaccine doses or regimens was not something the study was powered to do. It was noted by the authors that total T cell responses may have been underestimated by the TCR breadth and depth analyses. Comparable non-spike TCR breadth was observed between vaccine and placebo recipients, consistent with only spike being contained in the vaccine. Spike-specific TCR breadth was higher in Ad26.COV2.S recipients than in placebo recipients (P = 0.0014). After vaccination, substantial breadth of spike-specific CD8+ and CD4+ T cell responses was reported.

The immunoSEQ Assay was the method used to sequence TCRbeta CDR3 regions. After extraction, genomic DNA underwent amplification by bias-controlled multiplex PCR, followed by high-throughput sequencing. The paper's processing steps were these. To quantify the absolute abundance of every unique TCRbeta CDR3 region, sequences were collapsed and filtered. T cell fraction was estimated by normalizing TCRbeta template counts to usable DNA, which was measured by amplifying reference genes present in all nucleated cells. Repertoire TCRs were annotated as SARS-CoV-2-specific when V gene, CDR3 amino acid sequence and J gene were exactly matched to a known reactive TCR set. The reference SARS-CoV-2 TCR set came from MIRA and was filtered for enrichment in COVID-19-positive ImmuneCODE repertoires, removing public or cross-reactive TCRs. Using the MIRA antigens, annotated TCRs were further analysed by specific ORF or by position within an ORF. Depth was the summed frequency of annotated unique rearrangements, while breadth was defined as annotated unique rearrangements over total unique productive rearrangements. Two-sided Wilcoxon rank-sum tests were used to compare TCR breadth between groups. TCRdb's version of the immuneACCESS table is confined to in-frame rearrangements and falls short of the full clone set. An unresolved V gene accounts for under half of the shortfall where checked; the remainder is of unknown origin. That table supplies the V and J calls and clone size; D and trimming were determined from the DNA. The sample data list about 390,000 clones, and 88% of these were observed just once. The biggest ten clones account for 3% to 3.5% of the sample.

The sequence joins TRBV2 to TRBJ2-7; the D gene remains uncertain. The sequence came from a person aged 18 to 65 who received the Ad26.COV2.S COVID-19 vaccine or a placebo. Sequencing was performed on peripheral blood, taken in a trial of Ad26.COV2.S vaccine versus placebo. The CDR3 reads CASRRSYEQYF. The nucleotides are TGTGCCAGCAGAAGGAGCTACGAGCAGTACTTC. Where the CDR3 stops, the reference TRBV2 and TRBJ2-7 genes take over; the full variable domain is EPEVTQTPSHQVTQMGQEVILRCVPISNHLYFYWYRQILGQKVEFLVSFYNNEISEKSEIFDDQFSVERPDGSNFTLKIRSTKLEDSAMYFCASRRSYEQYFGPGTRLTVT.